Listed here are 24 T cell receptor beta chains from one sample, sequenced in a study of identifying expanded T cells in peripheral blood. The protocol was immunoSEQ multiplex PCR, while the TCRdb copy is restricted to in-frame clones and leaves out a portion. The sample lists approximately 130,000 clones, 65% to 90% seen once, with 7.5% to 9% in the top ten. Sequenced sample: blood. All receptors come from a person between 18 and 75 years old in good health.

This chain links TRBV2 with TRBJ1-2; possibly TRBD1 for D (6 bases). V lost 4 bases, J lost 7 bases, and 16 bases lay in between. Germline V gene sequence: CDR1 SNHLY, CDR2 FYNNEI. CDR3 length: 14 residues. The CDR3 here is CASSVTGDFSGYTF. The CDR3 nucleotides read TGTGCCAGCAGTGTGACAGGCGATTTCTCTGGCTACACCTTC.

The CDR3, as DNA: TGTGCCTGGAGTGTACTAGAACAGGTCAATGAAAAACTGTTTTTT. This gives the protein CAWSVLEQVNEKLFF. The rearrangement uses TRBV30 and TRBJ1-4; TRBD1 might be the D (5 bases). Germline V gene lookup returns CDR1 GTSNPN and CDR2 SVGIG (reference sequence). This CDR3 region has 15 residues. V shed 0 bases and J shed 5 bases, with 13 bases lying between them.

The chain recombines TRBV5-1 with TRBJ2-6; 8 positions match TRBD1. The CDR3 has 18 amino acids. Looked up from germline, CDR1 is SGHRS and CDR2 is YFSETQ. Trimming at V came to 3 bases and at J to 0 bases, leaving 8 bases not matched to a gene. CDR3 protein: CASSYGQGYYSGANVLTF. CDR3 nucleotides: TGCGCCAGCAGCTACGGACAGGGCTACTACTCTGGGGCCAACGTCCTGACTTTC.

V gene TRBV5-6 combines with J gene TRBJ1-5, with 7 bases fitting TRBD1. The V segment lost 4 bases and the J segment 4 bases; nucleotides outside the gene matches: 11. The CDR3 consists of 16 residues. Germline values: CDR1 SGHDT, CDR2 YYEEEE. The CDR3 is CASSQTGVVWNQPQHF. DNA of the CDR3: TGTGCCAGCAGCCAAACAGGGGTTGTATGGAATCAGCCCCAGCATTTT. The full variable domain, completed using reference TRBV5-6 and TRBJ1-5, is DAGVTQSPTHLIKTRGQQVTLRCSPKSGHDTVSWYQQALGQGPQFIFQYYEEEERQRGNFPDRFSGHQFPNYSSELNVNALLLGDSALYLCASSQTGVVWNQPQHFGDGTRLSIL.

The J gene is TRBJ1-6, the V gene TRBV7-8; weak D call: TRBD1 (6 bases). The germline V and J ends were trimmed by 1 base and 9 bases, with 7 bases remaining between them. The CDR3 totals 13 residues. Germline V CDR1 and CDR2: SGHVS, FQNEAQ. CDR3 nucleotide sequence: TGTGCCAGCAGCTTAGGGACAGCTTCACCCCTCCACTTT. This translates into CASSLGTASPLHF.

V is TRBV19 and J is TRBJ1-2; 10 bases fit TRBD1. CDR1 is LNHDA, CDR2 SQIVND, per germline (reference sequence). Germline trimming cut 6 bases from V and 0 bases from J; bases unmatched to any gene: 10. This CDR3 contains 17 residues. The CDR3 region has the DNA TGTGCCAGTAGCATGCCGGGACAGGGGACCACTAACTATGGCTACACCTTC. This codes for CASSMPGQGTTNYGYTF.

This clone was found a few times. The chain employs TRBV11-3 and TRBJ2-2; D remains unclear. Germline V gene data show CDR1 as SGHNT and CDR2 as YENEEA. This CDR3 is 14 amino acids long. V dropped 1 base and J dropped 1 base, with 4 bases sitting between them. The CDR3 nucleotides read TGTGCCAGCAGCTTAGGGGGGAACACCGGGGAGCTGTTTTTT. It translates to CASSLGGNTGELFF.

The chain combines TRBV5-1 with TRBJ1-3; D is unresolved. Germline CDR1 SGHRS, CDR2 YFSETQ. With 6 bases removed from V and 2 bases from J, the gap between germline ends came to 6 bases. The CDR3 has 12 residues. The CDR3 protein is CASIGPGNTIYF. In DNA, the CDR3 is TGCGCCAGCATTGGACCTGGAAACACCATATATTTT. Complete variable domain (other parts from reference TRBV5-1 and TRBJ1-3): KAGVTQTPRYLIKTRGQQVTLSCSPISGHRSVSWYQQTPGQGLQFLFEYFSETQRNKGNFPGRFSGRQFSNSRSEMNVSTLELGDSALYLCASIGPGNTIYFGEGSWLTVV.

V gene TRBV6-5 combines with J gene TRBJ2-1; 9 nucleotides agree with TRBD1. With 6 bases clipped from V and 2 bases from J, the junction kept 2 bases outside the gene matches. Germline V lookup: CDR1 MNHEY, CDR2 SVGAGI. The CDR3 runs to 14 residues. The CDR3 DNA reads as TGTGCCAGCAGGCGGGACAGGGCCTACAATGAGCAGTTCTTC. Protein product: CASRRDRAYNEQFF.

V usage is TRBV2 and J usage is TRBJ2-5; D perhaps matches TRBD1 (5 bases). The closer fit of TRBJ2-7 to the DNA end suggests the J call may be wrong. CDR1 is SNHLY, CDR2 FYNNEI, per germline. CDR3 length equals 12 residues. The CDR3 region is CASSDQGYEQYF. CDR3 DNA sequence: TGTGCCAGCAGTGATCAGGGCTACGAGCAGTACTTC.

The V call is TRBV5-5, the J call TRBJ2-5; D call uncertain. This CDR3 spans 15 amino acids. Germline CDR1 and CDR2: SGHKS and YYEKEE (reference sequence). Trimming left V 0 bases short and J 4 bases short, with 13 bases between. The CDR3 DNA sequence: TGTGCCAGCAGCTTGGGGACGCTCGGCGGAGAGACCCAGTACTTC. Translating it yields CASSLGTLGGETQYF.

The rearrangement links TRBV7-3 to TRBJ2-2, with 8 positions matching TRBD1. This CDR3 region has 15 residues. V gave up 2 bases and J gave up 5 bases; unmatched junction bases: 4. Germline V gene lookup returns CDR1 SGHTA and CDR2 FQGTGA. The CDR3 sequence: CASSLLQGATGELFF. The CDR3 coding sequence is TGTGCCAGCAGCTTACTGCAGGGGGCTACCGGGGAGCTGTTTTTT. The full variable domain, with the rest looked up from reference TRBV7-3 and TRBJ2-2, is GAGVSQTPSNKVTEKGKYVELRCDPISGHTALYWYRQSLGQGPEFLIYFQGTGAADDSGLPNDRFFAVRPEGSVSTLKIQRTERGDSAVYLCASSLLQGATGELFFGEGSRLTVL.

The chain uses TRBV9 and TRBJ2-7; 12 nucleotides line up with TRBD1. V was clipped by 0 bases and J by 5 bases; unmatched bases: 6. Germline CDR1 SGDLS, CDR2 YYNGEE. The CDR3 is 16 residues long. DNA for the CDR3: TGTGCCAGCAGCGTAGCTTTGGGACAGGGGGCCCACGAGCAGTACTTC. It translates to CASSVALGQGAHEQYF.

V gene TRBV2 combines with J gene TRBJ1-5; D remains ambiguous. The CDR3 has 16 residues. Germline V gene data show CDR1 as SNHLY and CDR2 as FYNNEI. Trimming shortened V by 4 bases and J by 2 bases, and 15 bases separated the two germline ends. The CDR3 DNA is TGTGCCAGCAGTGCCTGGAGCGGGTTGGGCAATCAGCCCCAGCATTTT. This gives the protein CASSAWSGLGNQPQHF.

This clone showed up just once. The chain recombines TRBV19 with TRBJ2-7; the D gene is possibly TRBD1 (5 bases). Trimming took 1 base from V and 3 from J, leaving 19 bases between them. Germline assignment: CDR1 LNHDA and CDR2 SQIVND (reference sequence). This CDR3 contains 17 residues. The CDR3 sequence is CASSIGPLTAGFYEQYF. The CDR3 DNA follows: TGTGCCAGTAGTATAGGTCCCCTGACAGCAGGATTCTACGAGCAGTACTTC.

The rearrangement links TRBV6-6 to TRBJ2-5; 7 bases map to TRBD1. The V segment lost 2 bases and the J segment 8 bases; nucleotides outside the gene matches: 5. The germline gives CDR1 MNHNY, CDR2 SVGAGI (reference sequence). The CDR3 loop spans 13 amino acids. CDR3 DNA sequence: TGTGCCAGCAGTTACAACCAGGGGGAAACCCAGTACTTC. Its protein is CASSYNQGETQYF.

This chain joins TRBV18 and TRBJ2-1; D might be TRBD2 (6 bases). Germline V lookup: CDR1 KGHSH, CDR2 LQKENI. With 7 bases removed from V and 6 bases from J, the gap between germline ends came to 19 bases. The CDR3 runs to 15 residues. The CDR3 DNA reads as TGTGCCAGCTACTCACCGGGACTTAACGGCAATGAGCAGTTCTTC. Residues: CASYSPGLNGNEQFF.

The chain is built from TRBV7-4 and TRBJ2-5; D gene uncertain. The germline gives CDR1 SGHVT, CDR2 SQSDAQ. V shed 2 bases and J shed 2 bases, with 9 bases lying between them. CDR3 size: 14 residues. CDR3: CASSLRLLQETQYF. The DNA for the CDR3 is TGTGCCAGCAGCTTACGGCTCCTACAAGAGACCCAGTACTTC.

The CDR3 region is CASRGQLNSPLHF. CDR3 DNA: TGTGCCAGCAGGGGACAGCTTAATTCACCCCTCCACTTT. V gene TRBV2 combines with J gene TRBJ1-6; 7 nucleotides align to TRBD1. After removal of 6 bases from V and 6 bases from J, the junction contained 2 bases not matched to a gene. Germline loops: CDR1 SNHLY, CDR2 FYNNEI. This CDR3 region has 13 residues.

This chain connects TRBV28 to TRBJ1-5, with D hard to call. This CDR3 has 13 residues. From germline, CDR1 is MDHEN and CDR2 SYDVKM. Trimming removed 6 bases from V and 7 bases from J, with 13 bases in between. DNA of the CDR3: TGTGCCAGCAGCGAGACCGTAGAACAGCCCCAGCATTTT. Protein: CASSETVEQPQHF.

The rearrangement joins TRBV27 to TRBJ2-5; 12 nucleotides align to TRBD1. Germline CDR1 reads MNHEY; CDR2 reads SMNVEV (reference sequence). The V segment lost 5 bases and the J segment 5 bases; nucleotides outside the gene matches: 9. The CDR3 has 16 residues. The DNA for the CDR3 is TGTGCCAGCAGTGCATCGGGGACAGGGGGCTGGGAGACCCAGTACTTC. Its protein is CASSASGTGGWETQYF.

The chain uses TRBV5-1 and TRBJ1-4, with 7 nucleotides matching TRBD1. The CDR3 has 16 amino acids. Germline CDR1 is SGHRS and CDR2 is YFSETQ. The junction had 7 bases not matched to a gene; V was cut back by 0 bases and J by 5 bases. CDR3 amino acids: CASSLEAGGLNEKLFF. In DNA, the CDR3 is TGCGCCAGCAGCTTGGAGGCAGGGGGGTTAAATGAAAAACTGTTTTTT. The full variable domain, completed using reference TRBV5-1 and TRBJ1-4, is KAGVTQTPRYLIKTRGQQVTLSCSPISGHRSVSWYQQTPGQGLQFLFEYFSETQRNKGNFPGRFSGRQFSNSRSEMNVSTLELGDSALYLCASSLEAGGLNEKLFFGSGTQLSVL.

This clone was seen once. The chain uses TRBV7-6 and TRBJ1-3, with TRBD1 matching 7 bases. The CDR3 loop spans 16 amino acids. CDR1 and CDR2 (germline): SGHVS, FNYEAQ. The J segment lost 10 bases and the V segment lost 2 bases, leaving 14 bases of the junction unmatched. The CDR3: CASSLNPPIQGTTIYF. CDR3 bases: TGTGCCAGCAGCTTAAACCCCCCAATACAGGGGACGACCATATATTTT.

This clone was observed a handful of times. This chain connects TRBV5-1 to TRBJ2-7, with 8 positions matching TRBD1. CDR1 and CDR2 (germline): SGHRS, YFSETQ. The V and J ends lost 10 bases and 0 bases, in that order; junction bases with no gene match: 3. CDR3 length: 12 amino acids. The CDR3 region is CARGQGSYEQYF. CDR3 nucleotide sequence: TGCGCCCGCGGACAGGGCTCCTACGAGCAGTACTTC.